What follows are 10 T cell receptor beta chains derived from one specimen sequenced in a study of blood T cell repertoires in COVID-19. Repertoires were generated with immunoSEQ multiplex PCR, while TCRdb's copy carries only in-frame clones and drops some. Altogether 200,000 to 300,000 clones are present, about 91% being singletons, with the ten largest covering over 1%. Source material: PBMCs or T cells enriched from blood (not recorded which). These receptors originate from a woman aged 40 to 50 with acute COVID-19.

This clone occurred a few times. CDR3 coding DNA: TGTGCCTGGAGTACAACAGGGGAGGGAAACACCATATATTTT. It is translated as CAWSTTGEGNTIYF. This chain joins TRBV30 and TRBJ1-3, with 7 positions matching TRBD1. V shed 2 bases, J shed 4 bases, and the junction held 5 bases outside the gene matches. The CDR3 runs 14 residues. Per germline, CDR1 GTSNPN and CDR2 SVGIG (reference sequence).

This clone was counted ten times or more. The chain has TRBV2 and TRBJ2-1; D unclear. Germline V gene lookup returns CDR1 SNHLY and CDR2 FYNNEI. This CDR3 is built from 11 residues. V was trimmed by 7 bases and J by 3 bases, leaving 4 bases between them. CDR3 protein: CASTNYNEQFF. The CDR3 DNA reads TGTGCCAGCACCAACTACAATGAGCAGTTCTTC.

V usage is TRBV19 and J usage is TRBJ1-4, with a weak D call TRBD1 (6 bases). V was pared by 2 bases and J by 2 bases, with 15 bases between. The CDR3 totals 17 residues. From germline, CDR1 is LNHDA and CDR2 SQIVND (reference sequence). The CDR3 sequence: CASSISLAGATNEKLFF. CDR3 DNA: TGTGCCAGTAGTATAAGCTTGGCAGGGGCCACTAATGAAAAACTGTTTTTT.

The chain uses TRBV4-3 and TRBJ2-2; 10 nucleotides match TRBD1. Germline CDR1 and CDR2: LGHNA and YSLEER. J was trimmed by 7 bases and V by 4 bases; bases with no gene match: 6. This CDR3 region has 15 residues. The CDR3 spells CASSRSDRGNGELFF. The CDR3, as DNA: TGCGCCAGCAGCCGCTCGGACAGGGGGAACGGGGAGCTGTTTTTT.

This clone was counted only a few times. The chain couples TRBV4-2 to TRBJ2-3; a weak D match, TRBD1 (5 bases). With 4 bases removed from V and 4 bases from J, the gap between germline ends came to 12 bases. The CDR3 is 14 amino acids. In germline, CDR1 is LGHNA, CDR2 YNFKEQ. This CDR3 reads CASSLQGMADTQYF. CDR3 bases: TGTGCCAGCAGCCTGCAGGGAATGGCAGATACGCAGTATTTT.

The chain carries TRBV30 and TRBJ2-7; TRBD1 aligns across 7 bases. The CDR3 spans 14 residues. Germline V gene sequence: CDR1 GTSNPN, CDR2 SVGIG (reference sequence). The V gene end was trimmed by 8 bases and the J gene end by 6 bases; junction bases not matched to a gene: 16. CDR3: CAGTAWGTTGEQYF. CDR3 DNA sequence: TGTGCCGGGACAGCGTGGGGGACAACGGGCGAGCAGTACTTC.

This chain links TRBV9 with TRBJ2-3, with 9 bases fitting TRBD2. The CDR3 has 16 amino acids. V was clipped by 4 bases and J by 6 bases; unmatched bases: 12. Germline V gene lookup returns CDR1 SGDLS and CDR2 YYNGEE. Written as DNA, the CDR3 is TGTGCCAGCAGCACCTTCGGGCGGGAGGGCCTCGATACGCAGTATTTT. Its translation is CASSTFGREGLDTQYF.

J is TRBJ1-1 and V is TRBV6-5; TRBD1 aligns across 8 bases. The length of the CDR3 is 14 residues. The V segment lost 7 bases and the J segment 4 bases; nucleotides outside the gene matches: 8. The germline V gene has CDR1 MNHEY and CDR2 SVGAGI. CDR3 region: CASMVDRGVTEAFF. CDR3 DNA: TGTGCCAGCATGGTTGACAGGGGAGTCACTGAAGCTTTCTTT.

This chain uses TRBV14 with TRBJ1-1, with TRBD1 identical over 9 bases. Trimming took 3 bases from V and 4 from J; bases not matched to a gene: 9. The CDR3 is 16 residues long. Germline loops: CDR1 SGHDN, CDR2 FVKESK. The chain's CDR3 is CASSHPQQGAGTEAFF. CDR3 in DNA: TGTGCCAGCAGCCACCCACAACAGGGGGCCGGCACTGAAGCTTTCTTT. The full variable domain, its missing parts supplied by reference TRBV14 and TRBJ1-1, is EAGVTQFPSHSVIEKGQTVTLRCDPISGHDNLYWYRRVMGKEIKFLLHFVKESKQDESGMPNNRFLAERTGGTYSTLKVQPAELEDSGVYFCASSHPQQGAGTEAFFGQGTRLTVV.

This clone was counted between two and nine times. The chain joins TRBV6-6 to TRBJ2-7, with TRBD1 matching over 8 bases. Trimming at V came to 5 bases and at J to 0 bases, leaving 12 bases not matched to a gene. Germline-derived CDR1 and CDR2 are MNHNY and SVGAGI (reference sequence). CDR3 size: 17 residues. Here the CDR3 DNA reads TGTGCCAGCAGTCGCCCTGGGACAGGTAATTACTCCTACGAGCAGTACGTC. Translated: CASSRPGTGNYSYEQYV.